This TCR beta chain was identified during a study of shared clonotypes between healthy human individuals. Study findings and constraints: Some naive CD4 clonotypes, around 5%, turned up in common across a few donors.

Germline V lookup: CDR1 MDHEN, CDR2 SYDVKM. The CDR3 loop spans 13 amino acids. V was trimmed by 8 bases and J by 4 bases, leaving 15 bases between them. On this clone: The antigen is unknown.

Sequencing used immunoSEQ multiplex PCR; TCRdb keeps in-frame clones, though not all of them. The sample has approximately 2.5 million clones; roughly 93% are singletons. The receptor comes from a man aged 18 to 29 in good health. Some clones in this sample may be carry-over from other donors' samples. The chain employs TRBV28 and TRBJ2-7; possible D gene TRBD1, 5 bases. The sequencing input was naive CD4+ T cells from PBMCs. Subset indicated: CD45RA+ positively selected. CDR3 protein: CASRVGPGYEQYF. CDR3 sequence (DNA): TGTGCCAGCCGGGTGGGGCCCGGGTACGAGCAGTACTTC.